Following are 10 T cell receptor beta chains from one sample sequenced in a study of EBV T-cell therapy then PD-1 blockade in nasopharyngeal carcinoma. These TCRs are of unknown antigen specificity. Only in-frame clones appear in the TCRdb table, and some are missing; sequencing was by immunoSEQ multiplex PCR. The table shows about 17,000 clones, with approximately 80% occurring only once. Documented treatment: AdE1-LMPpoly-expanded autologous EBV-specific T-cell therapy followed by anti-PD-1 nivolumab. The sequencing here drew on CD8+ T cells from blood, taken at day 0 from a patient whose treatment included autologous EBV-specific T cells and nivolumab. The receptor set was obtained from a man aged 40-49 years with nasopharyngeal carcinoma.

The chain combines TRBV6-4 with TRBJ2-6, with 10 positions matching TRBD1. This CDR3 is 16 amino acids long. V dropped 4 bases and J dropped 1; count of bases not matched to a gene: 1. From germline, CDR1 is MRHNA and CDR2 SNTAGT. The CDR3 protein is CASSGQGASGANVLTF. CDR3 nucleotides: TGTGCCAGCAGTGGACAGGGGGCTTCTGGGGCCAACGTCCTGACTTTC.

By share, this clone counts as medium-sized (0.01 to 0.1%). The genes are TRBV5-6 and TRBJ2-5; TRBD1 aligns across 11 bases. CDR3 length equals 15 residues. Germline-derived CDR1 and CDR2 are SGHDT and YYEEEE. Germline trimming cut 4 bases from V and 2 bases from J; bases unmatched to any gene: 4. The DNA for the CDR3 is TGTGCCAGCAGCACCGGGACAGGGGGACAAGAGACCCAGTACTTC. This encodes CASSTGTGGQETQYF.

This clone was counted a few times. At one boundary the junction diverges from the germline segment, which might be a read error. CDR3 sequence reads: CASSQSTTMTTGSVF. The CDR3 nucleotides are TGCGCCAGCAGCCAATCAACCACCATGACGACCGGGAGCGTCTTC. The chain has TRBV4-3 and TRBJ2-1; possibly TRBD2 for D (6 bases). The germline V gene has CDR1 LGHNA and CDR2 YSLEER. This CDR3 has 15 amino acids.

The chain has TRBV28 and TRBJ1-5; D call uncertain. Trimming cost V 2 bases and J 4 bases, with 12 bases left between them. Germline assignment: CDR1 MDHEN and CDR2 SYDVKM. The CDR3 consists of 15 residues. The CDR3 DNA follows: TGTGCCAGCAGTTTACGTGGTGGCAAAAATCAGCCCCAGCATTTT. Its translation is CASSLRGGKNQPQHF.

The chain uses TRBV19 and TRBJ1-5; TRBD1 agrees at 7 bases. V was pared by 2 bases and J by 0 bases, with 4 bases of the junction left unmatched. The germline CDR1 and CDR2 sequences are LNHDA and SQIVND (reference sequence). The CDR3 has 16 amino acids. The CDR3 spells CASSILQGDSNQPQHF. CDR3 DNA: TGTGCCAGTAGTATACTCCAGGGGGATAGCAATCAGCCCCAGCATTTT.

The rearrangement uses TRBV28 and TRBJ2-3, with no clear D. Germline assignment: CDR1 MDHEN and CDR2 SYDVKM. Trimming cost V 3 bases and J 2 bases, with 12 bases left between them. CDR3 size: 15 residues. The CDR3 nucleotides are TGTGCCAGCAGTTTCGCCGACAAATACACAGATACGCAGTATTTT. Translation gives CASSFADKYTDTQYF. Filled out from reference TRBV28 and TRBJ2-3, the complete variable domain reads DVKVTQSSRYLVKRTGEKVFLECVQDMDHENMFWYRQDPGLGLRLIYFSYDVKMKEKGDIPEGYSVSREKKERFSLILESASTNQTSMYLCASSFADKYTDTQYFGPGTRLTVL.

The chain employs TRBV19 and TRBJ2-1; 7 bases match TRBD1. The CDR3 spans 15 residues. The junction had 10 bases not matched to a gene; V was cut back by 5 bases and J by 6 bases. Germline V gene data show CDR1 as LNHDA and CDR2 as SQIVND (reference sequence). The CDR3 is CASSALVQGVNEQFF. The CDR3 DNA sequence: TGTGCCAGTAGTGCTCTAGTTCAGGGGGTCAATGAGCAGTTCTTC. Using reference TRBV19 and TRBJ2-1 for the parts outside the CDR3, the full variable domain is DGGITQSPKYLFRKEGQNVTLSCEQNLNHDAMYWYRQDPGQGLRLIYYSQIVNDFQKGDIAEGYSVSREKKESFPLTVTSAQKNPTAFYLCASSALVQGVNEQFFGPGTRLTVL.

The chain links TRBV6-4 to TRBJ2-1; 7 bases line up with TRBD1. CDR1 is MRHNA and CDR2 is SNTAGT in the germline V gene. The CDR3 sequence is 14 residues long. J lost 7 bases, V lost 4 bases, and 7 bases had no gene match. The CDR3 reads CASSVGTESNEQFF. DNA of the CDR3: TGTGCCAGCAGTGTCGGGACAGAAAGTAATGAGCAGTTCTTC.

The V call is TRBV3-1 (or the pseudogene TRBV3-2), the J call TRBJ2-3; TRBD1 is a possible D gene (7 bases). CDR3 size: 17 residues. CDR1 LGHDT and CDR2 YNNKEL come from the germline V gene (reference sequence). Trimming took off 0 bases at V and 3 bases at J, with 16 bases between the two ends. CDR3 loop: CASSQDWDSGSTDTQYF. CDR3 in DNA: TGTGCCAGCAGCCAAGATTGGGACAGCGGGTCGACAGATACGCAGTATTTT.

This clone was recorded a few times. The CDR3 here is CASRGQRNTEAFF. CDR3 in DNA: TGTGCCAGCAGGGGACAGAGGAACACTGAAGCTTTCTTT. V usage is TRBV12-3 or TRBV12-4 and J usage is TRBJ1-1; 7 bases fit TRBD1. The CDR3 contains 13 residues. V lost 6 bases, J lost 1 base, and 2 bases stayed unmatched.